This TCR beta chain was identified during a study of blood T cells in healthy people across ages. General study results and limits: Both naive CD4+ cell counts and diversity were greater in long-lived donors than in aged donors.

For the second PCR, which ran for roughly 6 to 12 cycles, a sample-barcoded 5' primer and a J-beta primer mix were used. In TCRdb, the 5' RACE reads were re-called with MiXCR into one record per CDR3 protein. Here the sample spans hundreds of thousands of distinct CDR3 sequences, approximately 25% being singletons. The sample holds a few counts of this clonotype. Antigen: not known. The V segment lost 3 bases and the J segment 5 bases; nucleotides outside the gene matches: 3. Germline loops: CDR1 LGHDT, CDR2 YNNKEL (reference sequence). The CDR3 has 14 residues. These data are also associated with another study on T cells of mothers and their children. That source adds: Mothers and children who were related shared slightly more overlap than unrelated pairs, but not significantly more.

Specimen: blood. The clonotype comes from a boy aged 5 to 17 in good health. The V and J genes are TRBV3-1 and TRBJ1-4; 7 nucleotides agree with TRBD1. Written as DNA, the CDR3 is TGTGCCAGCAGCCACCAGGGACAGAATGAAAAACTGTTTTTT. As protein: CASSHQGQNEKLFF.